This T cell receptor (beta chain) emerged from a study of blood T cell repertoires in COVID-19. Study context: Spain, Italy and the United States supplied samples that represented acute and convalescent COVID-19. Nucleic acid was either cDNA or gDNA, and it came from T cells, B-cell-depleted T cells, or PBMCs.

This clone was seen a few times. In the authors' methods: Amplification of reference gene primers provided the estimated nucleated cell counts. Some clones are missing from TCRdb's copy, which holds only in-frame ones; the method was immunoSEQ multiplex PCR. Clone size and V and J calls were adopted from that table, with D and trimming inferred from the DNA. The sample lists approximately 360,000 clones, 90% occurring once. Germline CDR1 and CDR2: LNHDA and SQIVND (reference sequence). The CDR3 length is 13 residues. J lost 6 bases, V lost 8 bases, and 3 bases had no gene match. The chain employs TRBV19 and TRBJ2-3, with 12 bases that match TRBD2. The TCR comes from a man aged 18 to 29 with active or convalescent COVID-19. Sequencing was carried out using peripheral blood. This chain's CDR3 is CASRLAGADTQYF. DNA of the CDR3: TGTGCCAGTCGACTAGCGGGGGCCGATACGCAGTATTTT.